The subject of this entry is one TCR beta chain. The sample holds one count of this clone. There is no known antigen for this receptor. Qualities for individual bases were not recorded, and no much larger clone is one base off. This specimen belongs to a study of blood T cell repertoires in COVID-19 (dated by TCRdb to about 2020). In terms of the full investigation: The collaborator samples originated in the United States, Italy and Spain and spanned the acute and convalescent phases of COVID-19. The prospective study material was composed of cDNA or gDNA derived from T cells, B-cell-depleted T cells, or PBMCs. Deeply sampled blood TCRbeta repertoires from subjects exposed to, actively infected with, or recovered from COVID-19 were included in the dataset. The repertoires were released in a freely available public database meant as a resource for research on the immune response to SARS-CoV-2. The samples were drawn from the first 160 participants of the ongoing ImmuneRACE study and from 950 to 1,500 subjects provided by 6 global collaborators. Nearly every sample came with metadata listing a de-identified subject ID, COVID-19 status, age in years and sex. HLA class I and class II types, where available, came from metadata supplied by the sample provider rather than from assay-based typing.

The research as a whole found: How much clinical and demographic metadata was included differed by source and by participant, and the metadata was provided uncurated.

The collaborating institutions used their own protocols to collect whole blood in K2EDTA tubes. For TCRbeta analysis, collaborators shipped samples as frozen whole blood, isolated PBMCs, or DNA extracted from either of those sample types. The immunoSEQ Assay, a bias-controlled multiplex PCR, was used to amplify TCRbeta CDR3 regions from genomic DNA. In the authors' own workflow: Nucleated cell counts per sample were estimated from amplification of reference gene primers within the assay. To quantify the absolute abundance of each unique TCRbeta CDR3 rearrangement, sequence reads were collapsed and filtered. Productive Simpson clonality was computed per sample as the square root of Simpson's diversity index over productive rearrangements. The source is immuneACCESS, and TCRdb retained only in-frame sequences with V and J called. Part of the clones is not carried over; for the studies checked, unresolved V genes explain less than half of this, and the remainder is unexplained. Clone size and the V and J calls come from that table; the DNA yielded D and trimming. For this sample there are about 58,000 clones; around 81% appear just once. Nearly 5% of the sample lies in the top ten.

According to the germline V gene, CDR1 reads SGHRS and CDR2 reads YFSETQ. The CDR3 runs 16 residues from the cysteine to the phenylalanine. Only the CDR3 DNA stays, 48 bases, in frame from base 1. The junction shows trimming of 0 bases on V and 0 bases on J, plus 12 bases between the germline ends. Input material: peripheral blood. This receptor was identified in a human donor in a cohort sampled during active COVID-19. The rearranged segments are TRBV5-1 and TRBJ2-5; the D region possibly corresponds to TRBD2 (6 bases align). In nucleotide form, the sequence is TGCGCCAGCAGCTTGGTGTCAGCGGGCTACCAAGAGACCCAGTACTTC. It specifies CASSLVSAGYQETQYF.